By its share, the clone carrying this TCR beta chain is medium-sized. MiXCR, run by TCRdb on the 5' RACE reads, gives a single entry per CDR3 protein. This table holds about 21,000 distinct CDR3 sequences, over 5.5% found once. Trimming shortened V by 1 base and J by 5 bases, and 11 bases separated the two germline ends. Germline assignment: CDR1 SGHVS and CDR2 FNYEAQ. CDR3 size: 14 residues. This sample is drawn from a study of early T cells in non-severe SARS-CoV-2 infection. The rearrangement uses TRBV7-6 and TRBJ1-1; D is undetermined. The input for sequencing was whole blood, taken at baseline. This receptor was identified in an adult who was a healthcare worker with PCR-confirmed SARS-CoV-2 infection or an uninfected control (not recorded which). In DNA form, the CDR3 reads TGTGCCAGCAGCTTAGAACAGACGGGGACTGAAGCTTTCTTT. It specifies CASSLEQTGTEAFF.